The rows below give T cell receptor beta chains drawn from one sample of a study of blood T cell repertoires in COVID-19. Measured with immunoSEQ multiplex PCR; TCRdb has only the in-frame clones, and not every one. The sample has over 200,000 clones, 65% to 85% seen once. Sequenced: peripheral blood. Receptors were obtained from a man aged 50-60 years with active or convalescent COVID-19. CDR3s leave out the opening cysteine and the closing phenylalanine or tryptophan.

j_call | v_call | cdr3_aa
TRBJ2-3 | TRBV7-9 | ASSSGTFSTDTQY
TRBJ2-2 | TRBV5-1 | ASSPQGVNTGELF
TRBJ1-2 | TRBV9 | ASSVDRVFGGYT
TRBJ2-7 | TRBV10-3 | AISRDGGGMEQY
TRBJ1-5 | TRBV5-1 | ASSLGGGEQPQH
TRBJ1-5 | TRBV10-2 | ASSEGLHGGQPQH
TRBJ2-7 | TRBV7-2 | ASSLGQGATYEQY
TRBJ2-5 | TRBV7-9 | ASSRGTGSQETQY
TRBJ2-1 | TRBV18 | ASSSGANEQF
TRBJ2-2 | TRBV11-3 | ASSQGQGEARELF
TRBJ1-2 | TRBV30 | AWIPPARTPAPNYGYT
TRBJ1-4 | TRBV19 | ASSRQPLNEKLF
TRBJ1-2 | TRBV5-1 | ASSLGQGGTYGYT
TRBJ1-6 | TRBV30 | AWSVPHLSSYNSPLH
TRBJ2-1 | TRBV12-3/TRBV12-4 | ASSLQGYEQF
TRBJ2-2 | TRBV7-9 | ASSLATSGAGELF
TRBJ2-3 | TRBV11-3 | ASSPPGSSADTQY
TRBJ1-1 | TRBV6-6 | ASSYTPGQNTEAF
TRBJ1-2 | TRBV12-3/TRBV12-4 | ASSPFGSQGNT
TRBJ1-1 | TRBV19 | ASRAGNTEAF
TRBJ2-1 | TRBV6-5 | ASSYITSGEQF
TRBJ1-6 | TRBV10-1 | ASSEVGGLYNSPLH
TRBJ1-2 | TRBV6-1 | ASSDAGERYGYT
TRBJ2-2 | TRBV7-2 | ASCLAPLFAGGAGELF
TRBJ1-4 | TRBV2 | ASSEERGGEKLF
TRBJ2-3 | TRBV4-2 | ASSQEASGGADTQY
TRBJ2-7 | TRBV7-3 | ASSLRAGGYEQY
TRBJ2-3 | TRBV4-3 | ASSQLGTSGGRPSDTQY
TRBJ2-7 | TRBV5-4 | ASRSQGRSSYEQY